This section outlines one TCR beta chain sequence together with its context. What it binds is not known. These data belong to a study of T cells in localized non-small cell lung cancer. The V end lost 7 bases, the J end lost 3 bases, and 13 bases lay between the germline ends. The CDR3 is made up of 13 amino acids. Germline CDR1 and CDR2: SQVTM and ANQGSEA. Findings of the study overall: Researchers found a median approximately 53 of the top 100 tumor clones in adjacent lung. Heterogeneity remains possible because sequencing was limited to only one tumor region. Uninvolved neighboring lung showed the greatest T cell clonality, exceeding tumor.

Only in-frame clones appear in the TCRdb table, and some are missing; sequencing was by immunoSEQ multiplex PCR. The sample has about 1,600 clones; about 25% are singletons. Sequencing used lung tumor tissue, obtained before any cancer treatment. The rearrangement uses TRBV29-1 and TRBJ1-3; D is perhaps TRBD1 (5 bases). The TCR sequence derives from a woman between 40 and 69 years old with stage I lung adenocarcinoma. Here the CDR3 DNA reads TGCAGCGGGGGGAGCGGGATTGGAAACACCATATATTTT. It translates to CSGGSGIGNTIYF.